This T cell receptor (beta chain) was retrieved from a study of blood T cell repertoires in COVID-19. Study information: Nucleic acid was either cDNA or gDNA, and it came from T cells, B-cell-depleted T cells, or PBMCs.

Repertoires were generated with immunoSEQ multiplex PCR, while TCRdb's copy carries only in-frame clones and drops some. In the table there are about 130,000 clones, 90% of which are singletons. This clone has only one observation. Trimming removed 3 bases from V and 3 bases from J; junction bases left unmatched: 12. The CDR3 is made up of 17 amino acids. In germline, CDR1 is KGHSH, CDR2 LQKENI. The sequenced sample consisted of peripheral blood. The origin of this receptor is a man in his sixties with COVID-19, enrolled during active disease. This chain connects TRBV18 to TRBJ2-7; 9 positions agree with TRBD2. The CDR3 loop is CASSPPSAGGLVYEQYF. DNA of the CDR3: TGTGCCAGCTCACCCCCCTCAGCGGGAGGCTTAGTCTACGAGCAGTACTTC.